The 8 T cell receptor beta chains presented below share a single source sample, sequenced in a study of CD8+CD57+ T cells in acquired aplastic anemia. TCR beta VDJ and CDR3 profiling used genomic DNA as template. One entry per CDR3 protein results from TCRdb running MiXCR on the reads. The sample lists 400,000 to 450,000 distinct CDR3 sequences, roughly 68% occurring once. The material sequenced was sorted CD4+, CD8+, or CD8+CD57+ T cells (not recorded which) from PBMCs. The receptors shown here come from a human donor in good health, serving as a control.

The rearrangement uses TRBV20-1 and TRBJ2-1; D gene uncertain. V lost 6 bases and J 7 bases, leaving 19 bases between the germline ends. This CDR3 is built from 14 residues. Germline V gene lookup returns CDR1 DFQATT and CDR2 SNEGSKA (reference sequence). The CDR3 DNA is TGCAGTGCCACCCCCCCGGTGGATGAAAATGAGCAGTTCTTC. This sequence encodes CSATPPVDENEQFF.

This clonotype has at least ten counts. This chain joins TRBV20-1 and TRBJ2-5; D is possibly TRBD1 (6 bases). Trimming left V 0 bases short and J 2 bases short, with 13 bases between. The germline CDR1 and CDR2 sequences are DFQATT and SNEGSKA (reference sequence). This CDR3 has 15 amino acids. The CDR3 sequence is CSAREFARGQETQYF. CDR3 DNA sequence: TGCAGTGCTAGAGAGTTCGCGAGGGGGCAAGAGACCCAGTACTTC.

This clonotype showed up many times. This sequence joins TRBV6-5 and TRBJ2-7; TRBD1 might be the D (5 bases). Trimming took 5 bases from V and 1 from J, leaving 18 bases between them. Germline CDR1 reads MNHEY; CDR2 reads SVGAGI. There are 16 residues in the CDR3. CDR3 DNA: TGTGCCAGCAGTCCAATCGGCACAGGACCTTCCTACGAGCAGTACTTC. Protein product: CASSPIGTGPSYEQYF.

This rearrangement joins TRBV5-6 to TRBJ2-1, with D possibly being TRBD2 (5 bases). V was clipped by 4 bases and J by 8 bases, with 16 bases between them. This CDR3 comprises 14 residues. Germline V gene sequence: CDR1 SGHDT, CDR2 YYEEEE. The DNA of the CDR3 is TGTGCCAGCAGCCTCACCAGGAGTAGCGATGAGCAGTTCTTC. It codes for CASSLTRSSDEQFF.

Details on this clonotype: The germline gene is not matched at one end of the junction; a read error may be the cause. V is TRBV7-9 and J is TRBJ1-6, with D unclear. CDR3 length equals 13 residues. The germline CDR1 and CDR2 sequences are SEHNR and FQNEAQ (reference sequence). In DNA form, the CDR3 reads TGTGCCAGCAGCCTACAGTCAGACGAACCTCTGCAGTTT. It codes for CASSLQSDEPLQF.

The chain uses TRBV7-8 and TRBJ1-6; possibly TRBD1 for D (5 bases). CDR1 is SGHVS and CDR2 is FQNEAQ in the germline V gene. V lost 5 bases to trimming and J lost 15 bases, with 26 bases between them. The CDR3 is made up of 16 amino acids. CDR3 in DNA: TGTGCCAGCAGCCCAGGGTACCCCTCCTATACTTCGCACCTCCACTTT. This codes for CASSPGYPSYTSHLHF.

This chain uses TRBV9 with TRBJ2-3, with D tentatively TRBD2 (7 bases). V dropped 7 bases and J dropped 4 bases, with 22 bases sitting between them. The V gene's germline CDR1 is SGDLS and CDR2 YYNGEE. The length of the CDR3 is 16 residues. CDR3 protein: CASAVVGGPGADTQYF. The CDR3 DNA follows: TGTGCCAGCGCCGTAGTGGGGGGGCCTGGCGCAGATACGCAGTATTTT.

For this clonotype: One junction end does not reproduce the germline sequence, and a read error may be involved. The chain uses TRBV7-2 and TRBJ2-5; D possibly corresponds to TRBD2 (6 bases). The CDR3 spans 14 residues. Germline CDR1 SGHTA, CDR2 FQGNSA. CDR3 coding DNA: TGTGCCAGCAGTATGGGACTGCTCAATGAGCAGCTCTTCTTC. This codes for CASSMGLLNEQLFF.